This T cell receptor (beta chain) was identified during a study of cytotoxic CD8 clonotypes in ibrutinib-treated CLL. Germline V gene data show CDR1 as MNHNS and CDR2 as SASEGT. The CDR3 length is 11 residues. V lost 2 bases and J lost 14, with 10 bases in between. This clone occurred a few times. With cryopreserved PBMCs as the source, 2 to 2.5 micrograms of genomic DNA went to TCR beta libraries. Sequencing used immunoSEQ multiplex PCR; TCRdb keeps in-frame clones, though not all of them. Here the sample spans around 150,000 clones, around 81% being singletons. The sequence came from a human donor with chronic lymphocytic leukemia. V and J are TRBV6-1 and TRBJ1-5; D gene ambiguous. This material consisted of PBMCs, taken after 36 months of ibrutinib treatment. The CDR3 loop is CASSERYQEHF. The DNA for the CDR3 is TGTGCCAGCAGTGAAAGGTACCAGGAGCATTTT.